This T cell receptor (beta chain) was recovered during a study of regulatory T cells in long-lasting Graves disease. Study-wide points: TRBV28, TRBJ1-2 and TRBJ2-5 were favored in persistent disease. Persistent Graves' patients possessed reduced TCR diversity relative to recently diagnosed ones.

The TCR beta library used iRepertoire HTBI primers with Arm-PCR amplification of CDR3. TCRdb re-analysed the multiplex PCR reads in MiXCR, keeping a single row per CDR3 protein. The top ten hold about 8% of the sample, which has around 420,000 distinct CDR3 sequences, roughly 15% seen once. The time point is: newly diagnosed GD, antithyroid drugs for less than 3 months. PBMC-derived RNA was used for the TCR library. The CDR3 is 15 residues long. The V and J ends lost 4 bases and 7 bases respectively, with 15 bases between them. Germline V gives CDR1 SGDLS, CDR2 YYNGEE. In its sample, this clonotype was seen a few times. Its antigen is as yet unknown. This sample was also put to use in a study of T cells in Graves' hyperthyroidism and ophthalmopathy. According to that study: The HTBI primer set was used in a first-round RT-PCR of the TCR CDR3.

This chain connects TRBV9 to TRBJ1-6; D is possibly TRBD1 (6 bases). The sample consisted of peripheral blood mononuclear cells (PBMCs), taken at new diagnosis, from a patient treated with antithyroid drugs. This sequence originates from a woman between 40 and 55 years old with Graves disease. The CDR3 DNA is TGTGCCAGCAGCCAGGGGAGGGGCACCAATTCACCCCTCCACTTT. This codes for CASSQGRGTNSPLHF.